The 26 T cell receptor beta chains listed next were all sequenced from one sample in a study of T cells after yellow fever vaccination. TCRdb fed the 5' RACE reads into MiXCR, producing one record per CDR3 protein. The data hold 310,000 or so distinct CDR3 sequences, with 3.6% observed a single time. Material: PBMCs, obtained on the day of the yellow fever booster vaccination. These receptors were collected from a man aged 18 to 30 who received the YFV17D yellow fever vaccine.

The sample holds many counts of this clonotype. This sequence joins TRBV7-9 and TRBJ2-7, with TRBD2 as a possible D gene (5 bases). V shed 1 base and J shed 1 base, with 8 bases lying between them. The germline V gene encodes CDR1 SEHNR and CDR2 FQNEAQ (reference sequence). This CDR3 is built from 14 residues. The CDR3 spells CASSLERTSYEQYF. The CDR3, as DNA: TGTGCCAGCAGCTTAGAACGGACTTCCTACGAGCAGTACTTC.

This clonotype was recorded many times. The chain uses TRBV4-1 and TRBJ2-3, with D possibly matching TRBD2 (6 bases). The CDR3 has 15 residues. Trimming stripped 0 bases from V and 3 bases from J, with 10 bases between. Germline assignment: CDR1 MGHRA and CDR2 YSYEKL. CDR3 sequence reads: CASSQDLGGTDTQYF. CDR3 coding DNA: TGCGCCAGCAGCCAAGATCTCGGGGGAACAGATACGCAGTATTTT.

There are many counts of this clonotype. V is TRBV7-3 and J is TRBJ2-3, with 8 bases identical to TRBD2. This CDR3 spans 15 amino acids. The V gene's germline CDR1 is SGHTA and CDR2 FQGTGA. The junction had 5 bases not matched to a gene; V was cut back by 5 bases and J by 1 base. The CDR3 reads CASSPARGGTDTQYF. CDR3 DNA sequence: TGTGCCAGCAGCCCTGCGCGGGGGGGCACAGATACGCAGTATTTT.

This clonotype was found a few times. A read error may produce the germline difference seen at one junction end. This chain uses TRBV7-7 with TRBJ2-6; no clear D gene. This CDR3 region has 13 residues. The V gene's germline CDR1 is SSHAT and CDR2 FNYEAQ (reference sequence). The CDR3 loop is CASSSLRGNVLTF. The CDR3 nucleotides are TGTGCTAGCAGCTCGCTACGCGGAAACGTCCTGACTTTC.

The chain joins TRBV18 to TRBJ1-6, with a weak D call TRBD1 (5 bases). Per the germline V gene, CDR1 is KGHSH and CDR2 is LQKENI. The length of the CDR3 is 14 residues. V was cut by 2 bases and J by 8 bases, with 10 bases left in between. CDR3 residues: CASSPAGQDSPLHF. CDR3 coding DNA: TGTGCCAGCTCACCAGCAGGGCAAGATTCACCCCTCCACTTT. Drawing the rest from reference TRBV18 and TRBJ1-6, the complete variable domain is NAGVMQNPRHLVRRRGQEARLRCSPMKGHSHVYWYRQLPEEGLKFMVYLQKENIIDESGMPKERFSAEFPKEGPSILRIQQVVRGDSAAYFCASSPAGQDSPLHFGNGTRLTVT.

In this sample, this clonotype turned up a few times. V usage is TRBV7-9 and J usage is TRBJ1-2, with a weak D call TRBD1 (5 bases). Germline-derived CDR1 and CDR2 are SEHNR and FQNEAQ (reference sequence). Trimming pared 3 bases from V and 5 bases from J, leaving 10 bases between. The CDR3 is 13 amino acids. The CDR3 bases are TGTGCCAGCAGCTTCAGGGACTCATATGGCTACACCTTC. This translates into CASSFRDSYGYTF.

The V gene is TRBV12-3 or TRBV12-4, the J gene TRBJ2-1; a possible D gene is TRBD1 (6 bases). CDR3 length: 16 amino acids. V lost 6 bases and J lost 0, with 15 bases in between. The CDR3 here is CASRSRGPSSYNEQFF. The DNA of the CDR3 is TGTGCCAGCAGGTCCAGGGGACCCAGCTCCTACAATGAGCAGTTCTTC.

As for this clonotype: An end of the junction does not agree with germline; a read error may underlie this. V usage is TRBV7-7 and J usage is TRBJ2-2; D remains unclear. Germline values: CDR1 SSHAT, CDR2 FNYEAQ (reference sequence). This CDR3 contains 14 residues. The CDR3 sequence: CASSLGPRAGELFF. The DNA of the CDR3 is TGTGCTAGCAGCTTAGGACCTCGAGCCGGGGAGCTGTTTTTT.

This clonotype was picked up many times. The chain uses TRBV20-1 and TRBJ1-4; D unresolved. Per germline, CDR1 DFQATT and CDR2 SNEGSKA (reference sequence). With 0 bases removed from V and 7 bases from J, the gap between germline ends came to 12 bases. The CDR3 consists of 14 residues. CDR3 amino acids: CSARDVVGGEKLFF. DNA for the CDR3: TGCAGTGCTAGAGATGTGGTGGGTGGTGAAAAACTGTTTTTT.

This clonotype was detected only a few times. The rearrangement uses TRBV4-2 and TRBJ2-5, with D perhaps being TRBD1 or TRBD2 (5 bases each). The length of the CDR3 is 12 residues. Per germline, CDR1 LGHNA and CDR2 YNFKEQ. Trimming left V 6 bases short and J 11 bases short, with 16 bases between. CDR3 DNA: TGTGCCAGCAGTCCAGAGGGGCCCAGGCAGTACTTC. Translating gives CASSPEGPRQYF.

The table lists this clonotype with many counts. The V and J genes are TRBV5-1 and TRBJ2-7; 7 positions agree with TRBD1. CDR1 SGHRS and CDR2 YFSETQ come from the germline V gene. The J segment lost 6 bases and the V segment lost 1 base, leaving 7 bases of the junction unmatched. The CDR3 is 14 residues long. CDR3: CASSLRQGDGEQYV. CDR3 sequence (DNA): TGCGCCAGCAGCTTGCGTCAGGGGGACGGCGAGCAGTACGTC.

Many counts were recorded for this clonotype. The chain employs TRBV27 and TRBJ2-5; 9 positions match TRBD2. The ends lost 10 bases at V and 4 bases at J; junction bases unmatched: 7. CDR1 MNHEY and CDR2 SMNVEV come from the germline V gene (reference sequence). This CDR3 comprises 13 residues. CDR3 loop: CATRYSGGETQYF. CDR3 DNA sequence: TGTGCCACCCGGTATAGCGGGGGAGAGACCCAGTACTTC.

This clonotype showed up just once. The V gene is TRBV29-1, the J gene TRBJ2-1, with 12 nucleotides matching TRBD2. The CDR3 has 13 amino acids. V trimming: 4 bases; J trimming: 8 bases; junction bases outside the gene matches: 3. Per germline, CDR1 SQVTM and CDR2 ANQGSEA. The CDR3 nucleotides read TGCAGCGTTGGACTAGCGGGGGCAGATGAGCAGTTCTTC. As protein: CSVGLAGADEQFF.

The chain is built from TRBV4-2 and TRBJ2-5; 7 bases align to TRBD1. Germline CDR1 and CDR2: LGHNA and YNFKEQ. The CDR3 has 15 residues. J lost 0 bases, V lost 2 bases, and 3 bases had no gene match. Here the CDR3 reads CASSQWDSYQETQYF. In DNA form, the CDR3 reads TGTGCCAGCAGCCAATGGGACAGCTACCAAGAGACCCAGTACTTC.

This clonotype occurred many times. V is TRBV6-2 or TRBV6-3 and J is TRBJ2-7, with D perhaps matching TRBD1 or TRBD2 (5 bases each). V lost 6 bases, J lost 12 bases, and 24 bases lay in between. Per germline, CDR1 MNHEY and CDR2 SVGEGT. The CDR3 contains 14 residues. The CDR3 is CASRGSGTPVFGYF. CDR3 in DNA: TGTGCCAGCAGGGGCTCGGGGACCCCCGTCTTCGGGTACTTC.

This clonotype was counted many times. The genes are TRBV29-1 and TRBJ2-2, with 7 bases matching TRBD2. The CDR3 sequence is 18 residues long. The ends lost 5 bases at V and 3 bases at J; junction bases unmatched: 18. Germline assignment: CDR1 SQVTM and CDR2 ANQGSEA. The DNA for the CDR3 is TGCAGCGTTAAATTTGAAGCGGGGACGCGGGGGTACACCGGGGAGCTGTTTTTT. Its translation: CSVKFEAGTRGYTGELFF.

This clonotype was detected many times. CDR3 region: CASSLGPLAEVYEQYF. In DNA, the CDR3 is TGTGCCAGCAGCCTAGGCCCACTAGCGGAGGTCTACGAGCAGTACTTC. V gene TRBV7-8 combines with J gene TRBJ2-7; TRBD2 matches at 8 bases. CDR1 and CDR2 from the germline V gene are SGHVS and FQNEAQ. There are 16 residues in the CDR3. Unmatched junction bases numbered 12, after V lost 5 bases and J lost 3 bases.

This clonotype was detected many times. The rearrangement joins TRBV5-1 to TRBJ2-7; 7 bases map to TRBD1. Trimming cost V 4 bases and J 3 bases; bases outside gene matches: 13. The CDR3 has 16 amino acids. CDR1 is SGHRS, CDR2 YFSETQ, per germline. CDR3 amino acids: CASSPSTGSGLYEQYF. For the CDR3, the DNA is TGCGCCAGCAGCCCATCGACAGGGAGTGGGCTCTACGAGCAGTACTTC.

This clonotype was observed many times. The V and J genes are TRBV20-1 and TRBJ2-3; the match to TRBD2 covers 7 bases. V lost 2 bases, J lost 0 bases, and 5 bases stayed unmatched. CDR3 length: 15 amino acids. CDR1 and CDR2 from the germline V gene are DFQATT and SNEGSKA (reference sequence). Written as DNA, the CDR3 is TGCAGTGCTAGAAGCTGGCGGGAGAGCACAGATACGCAGTATTTT. Its translation: CSARSWRESTDTQYF.

This chain links TRBV4-1 with TRBJ1-4, with 10 nucleotides matching TRBD1. The CDR3 extends over 15 amino acids. Unmatched junction bases numbered 7, after V lost 4 bases and J lost 8 bases. Per germline, CDR1 MGHRA and CDR2 YSYEKL. In DNA, the CDR3 is TGCGCCAGCAGCCCCGGGACAGGGGAAGGGGAAAAACTGTTTTTT. Amino acid sequence: CASSPGTGEGEKLFF.

V gene TRBV12-3 or TRBV12-4 combines with J gene TRBJ1-1, with D possibly being TRBD1 (6 bases). The CDR3 is 14 amino acids. Trimming left V 3 bases short and J 1 base short, with 9 bases between. Here the CDR3 DNA reads TGTGCCAGCAGTTTTCAGGGGAGGAACACTGAAGCTTTCTTT. Its protein product is CASSFQGRNTEAFF.

The table lists this clonotype with many counts. The chain links TRBV5-6 to TRBJ1-4; TRBD1 agrees at 8 bases. From germline, CDR1 is SGHDT and CDR2 YYEEEE. The CDR3 runs 16 residues. Losses at the gene ends were 4 bases for V and 0 bases for J; bases not matched to a gene: 5. CDR3 DNA: TGTGCCAGCAGCGGCGGACAGGGAGCAACTAATGAAAAACTGTTTTTT. Protein sequence: CASSGGQGATNEKLFF. The full variable domain, its missing parts supplied by reference TRBV5-6 and TRBJ1-4, is DAGVTQSPTHLIKTRGQQVTLRCSPKSGHDTVSWYQQALGQGPQFIFQYYEEEERQRGNFPDRFSGHQFPNYSSELNVNALLLGDSALYLCASSGGQGATNEKLFFGSGTQLSVL.

This clonotype was detected ten times or more. V gene TRBV7-9 combines with J gene TRBJ2-5, with 11 positions matching TRBD2. The germline gives CDR1 SEHNR, CDR2 FQNEAQ (reference sequence). The CDR3 consists of 16 residues. Unmatched junction bases numbered 6, after V lost 3 bases and J lost 3 bases. CDR3 protein: CASSFGTSGGEETQYF. The CDR3 nucleotides read TGTGCCAGCAGCTTCGGAACTAGCGGGGGAGAAGAGACCCAGTACTTC.

This clonotype appeared many times. The V call is TRBV4-3, the J call TRBJ2-5, with D maybe TRBD2 (5 bases). V was trimmed by 0 bases and J by 2 bases, leaving 10 bases between them. This CDR3 region has 15 residues. Germline CDR1 is LGHNA and CDR2 is YSLEER. CDR3 coding DNA: TGCGCCAGCAGCCAAGATTATCGGGGTCAAGAGACCCAGTACTTC. Its translation: CASSQDYRGQETQYF.

The table lists this clonotype with many counts. The rearrangement joins TRBV5-1 to TRBJ2-5, with D maybe TRBD2 (5 bases). Germline V gives CDR1 SGHRS, CDR2 YFSETQ. The CDR3 contains 14 residues. V lost 0 bases and J lost 1, with 7 bases in between. CDR3 sequence (DNA): TGCGCCAGCAGCTTGGGAGCGGCCCAAGAGACCCAGTACTTC. Its translation: CASSLGAAQETQYF. Complete variable domain (other parts from reference TRBV5-1 and TRBJ2-5): KAGVTQTPRYLIKTRGQQVTLSCSPISGHRSVSWYQQTPGQGLQFLFEYFSETQRNKGNFPGRFSGRQFSNSRSEMNVSTLELGDSALYLCASSLGAAQETQYFGPGTRLLVL.

This clonotype was picked up many times. The rearrangement joins TRBV4-3 to TRBJ1-6; 9 nucleotides match TRBD1. Germline CDR1 LGHNA, CDR2 YSLEER. After removal of 3 bases from V and 8 bases from J, the junction contained 5 bases not matched to a gene. The CDR3 totals 15 residues. CDR3 sequence (DNA): TGCGCCAGCAGCCAGACAAGGACAGGGGATTCACCCCTCCACTTT. It translates to CASSQTRTGDSPLHF.